These T cell receptor beta chains were read from a single sample in a study of T cells in Graves' hyperthyroidism and ophthalmopathy. TCRdb re-called the multiplex PCR reads with MiXCR, one entry per CDR3 protein. Of about 640,000 distinct CDR3 sequences in the sample, 20% are singletons; the top ten hold more than 30%. Input material: blood. Every receptor here comes from a man aged 25-45 years with Graves' ophthalmopathy. Each CDR3 is given with its conserved first and last residue. Each record gives: D gene, clone size, V gene, J gene, CDR3 length, CDR3 DNA, CDR3 protein. D genes are given only for firm matches. Size values are once, few and many counts, or a class for expanded clones, and some rows have none.

d_gene: NA
abundance: many
v_gene: TRBV30
j_gene: TRBJ2-7
len: 14
CDR3nt: TGTGCCTGGAGTCTGGTCAGCCACACCTACGAGCAGTACTTC
CDR3aa: CAWSLVSHTYEQYF

d_gene: NA
abundance: NA
v_gene: TRBV11-2
j_gene: TRBJ1-2
len: 14
CDR3nt: TGTGCCAGCAGCTTGGGAGCAGGAGGCTATGGCTACACCTTC
CDR3aa: CASSLGAGGYGYTF

d_gene: TRBD1
abundance: NA
v_gene: TRBV29-1
j_gene: TRBJ2-1
len: 12
CDR3nt: TGCAGCGTTGAGGGACAGTACAATGAGCAGTTCTTC
CDR3aa: CSVEGQYNEQFF

d_gene: NA
abundance: many
v_gene: TRBV11-3
j_gene: TRBJ2-2
len: 14
CDR3nt: TGTGCCAGCAGCCGGGACACGAACACCGGGGAGCTGTTTTTT
CDR3aa: CASSRDTNTGELFF

d_gene: TRBD2
abundance: few
v_gene: TRBV4-1
j_gene: TRBJ2-7
len: 15
CDR3nt: TGCGCCAGCAGCCAACTCGGGACTAGTTCCTACGAGCAGTACTTC
CDR3aa: CASSQLGTSSYEQYF

d_gene: TRBD2
abundance: many
v_gene: TRBV30
j_gene: TRBJ2-5
len: 15
CDR3nt: TGTGCCTGGAGCGGGACTAGCGGGAGGTGGGAGACCCAGTACTTC
CDR3aa: CAWSGTSGRWETQYF

d_gene: NA
abundance: few
v_gene: TRBV28
j_gene: TRBJ2-6
len: 17
CDR3nt: TGTGCCAGCAGTGGGGGACAAGGGCCCTTTGGGGCCAACGTCCTGACTTTC
CDR3aa: CASSGGQGPFGANVLTF

d_gene: NA
abundance: NA
v_gene: TRBV28
j_gene: TRBJ1-3
len: 15
CDR3nt: TGTGCCAGCAGTTTGGTGGCCCTCTCTGGAAACACCATATATTTT
CDR3aa: CASSLVALSGNTIYF

d_gene: NA
abundance: few
v_gene: TRBV7-9
j_gene: TRBJ2-5
len: 14
CDR3nt: TGTGCCAGCAGCTTCTCTACAGCTTTCGGGTCCCAGTACTTC
CDR3aa: CASSFSTAFGSQYF

d_gene: TRBD1
abundance: many
v_gene: TRBV7-9
j_gene: TRBJ2-7
len: 14
CDR3nt: TGTGCCAGCAGCTTAGAGACAGGGCCCTACGAGCAGTACTTC
CDR3aa: CASSLETGPYEQYF

d_gene: NA
abundance: many
v_gene: TRBV5-1
j_gene: TRBJ1-1
len: 14
CDR3nt: TGCGCCAGCAGAGTGGGGGGCGTAAGAACTGAAGCTTTCTTT
CDR3aa: CASRVGGVRTEAFF

d_gene: NA
abundance: few
v_gene: TRBV11-2
j_gene: TRBJ2-7
len: 11
CDR3nt: TGTGCCAGCAGCCCCGCCCGGGAGCAGTACTTC
CDR3aa: CASSPAREQYF

d_gene: TRBD1
abundance: NA
v_gene: TRBV20-1
j_gene: TRBJ2-5
len: 14
CDR3nt: TGCAGTGCAAGTTCAGGGGGCCCCCAAGAGACCCAGTACTTC
CDR3aa: CSASSGGPQETQYF

d_gene: NA
abundance: few
v_gene: TRBV4-2
j_gene: TRBJ2-7
len: 14
CDR3nt: TGTGCCAGCAGCCAACCGGGGGACTCCTACGAGCAGTACTTC
CDR3aa: CASSQPGDSYEQYF

d_gene: NA
abundance: few
v_gene: TRBV24-1
j_gene: TRBJ2-1
len: 13
CDR3nt: TGTGCCACCAGTGCTCCGAATCCCAATGAGCAGTTCTTC
CDR3aa: CATSAPNPNEQFF

d_gene: NA
abundance: few
v_gene: TRBV6-1
j_gene: TRBJ1-2
len: 17
CDR3nt: TGTGCCAGCAGGCCGGGACTCTATCTAAAAACTAACTATGGCTACACCTTC
CDR3aa: CASRPGLYLKTNYGYTF

d_gene: NA
abundance: NA
v_gene: TRBV7-9
j_gene: TRBJ1-1
len: 16
CDR3nt: TGTGCCAGCTTACGCTACGGGGGCGGTGGGGACACTGAAGCTTTCTTT
CDR3aa: CASLRYGGGGDTEAFF

d_gene: NA
abundance: NA
v_gene: TRBV29-1
j_gene: TRBJ2-1
len: 12
CDR3nt: TGCAGCGTTCGGACAGTCTACAATGAGCAGTTCTTC
CDR3aa: CSVRTVYNEQFF

d_gene: TRBD2
abundance: few
v_gene: TRBV7-9
j_gene: TRBJ2-2
len: 14
CDR3nt: TGTGCCAGCAGACTAGCGGACATAACCGGGGAGCTGTTTTTT
CDR3aa: CASRLADITGELFF

d_gene: NA
abundance: few
v_gene: TRBV5-1
j_gene: TRBJ1-1
len: 15
CDR3nt: TGCGCCAGCAGCTTTCGGGGGCGCTTGGACACTGAAGCTTTCTTT
CDR3aa: CASSFRGRLDTEAFF

d_gene: NA
abundance: many
v_gene: TRBV2
j_gene: TRBJ1-1
len: 12
CDR3nt: TGTGCCAGCAGAAAGTTTTCAACCGAAGCTTTCTTT
CDR3aa: CASRKFSTEAFF

d_gene: TRBD1
abundance: NA
v_gene: TRBV6-1
j_gene: TRBJ1-5
len: 16
CDR3nt: TGTGCCAGCACCCGGAGGGGGACAGGAAGCAATCAGCCCCAGCATTTT
CDR3aa: CASTRRGTGSNQPQHF

d_gene: TRBD1
abundance: few
v_gene: TRBV29-1
j_gene: TRBJ2-7
len: 12
CDR3nt: TGCAGCATTCCGGGACAGGGTTACGAGCAGTACTTC
CDR3aa: CSIPGQGYEQYF

d_gene: NA
abundance: NA
v_gene: TRBV28
j_gene: TRBJ2-5
len: 15
CDR3nt: TGTGCCAGTTATTCGGGGAGTATGGTCCAAGAGACCCAGTACTTC
CDR3aa: CASYSGSMVQETQYF

d_gene: NA
abundance: few
v_gene: TRBV5-1
j_gene: TRBJ2-5
len: 14
CDR3nt: TGCGCCAGCAGCTCCGGCGGGTCAGAAGAGACCCAGTACTTC
CDR3aa: CASSSGGSEETQYF

d_gene: NA
abundance: many
v_gene: TRBV20-1
j_gene: TRBJ2-7
len: 12
CDR3nt: TGCAGTGCTAGTGGGGCGGCCTACGAGCAGTACTTC
CDR3aa: CSASGAAYEQYF

d_gene: NA
abundance: few
v_gene: TRBV7-9
j_gene: TRBJ1-2
len: 18
CDR3nt: TGTGCCAGCAGTCCACCGCGAGTATTCCCGCGCGGAAACTATGGCTACACCTTC
CDR3aa: CASSPPRVFPRGNYGYTF

d_gene: TRBD1
abundance: many
v_gene: TRBV27
j_gene: TRBJ1-1
len: 14
CDR3nt: TGTGCCAGCAGTTTATTGGCAGGGGGAACTGAAGCTTTCTTT
CDR3aa: CASSLLAGGTEAFF

d_gene: NA
abundance: NA
v_gene: TRBV9
j_gene: TRBJ2-3
len: 15
CDR3nt: TGTGCCAGCAGCCCCCTCCCACGCACTCGGGATACGCAGTATTTT
CDR3aa: CASSPLPRTRDTQYF

d_gene: NA
abundance: many
v_gene: TRBV11-3
j_gene: TRBJ2-5
len: 13
CDR3nt: TGTGCCAGCAGCAGGGGGGACTTCGAGACCCAGTACTTC
CDR3aa: CASSRGDFETQYF

d_gene: TRBD2
abundance: many
v_gene: TRBV2
j_gene: TRBJ2-1
len: 14
CDR3nt: TGTGCCAGCAGGCGGGGGGACTTCTACAATGAGCAGTTCTTC
CDR3aa: CASRRGDFYNEQFF

d_gene: TRBD2
abundance: NA
v_gene: TRBV6-1
j_gene: TRBJ2-3
len: 17
CDR3nt: TGTGCCAGCAGACGGGGACTAGCGGTTACTAGCACAGATACGCAGTATTTT
CDR3aa: CASRRGLAVTSTDTQYF

d_gene: NA
abundance: NA
v_gene: TRBV6-5
j_gene: TRBJ1-6
len: 15
CDR3nt: TGTGCCAGCAGTTACTCGGGGGACACGGGTTCACCCCTCCACTTT
CDR3aa: CASSYSGDTGSPLHF

d_gene: TRBD1
abundance: NA
v_gene: TRBV20-1
j_gene: TRBJ1-5
len: 14
CDR3nt: TGCAGTGCTAGATGGGGACAGGGGAATCAGCCCCAGCATTTT
CDR3aa: CSARWGQGNQPQHF

d_gene: NA
abundance: NA
v_gene: TRBV18
j_gene: TRBJ2-2
len: 15
CDR3nt: TGTGCCAGCTCACCAGTAGCAGTGAACACCGGGGAGCTGTTTTTT
CDR3aa: CASSPVAVNTGELFF

d_gene: NA
abundance: few
v_gene: TRBV29-1
j_gene: TRBJ2-1
len: 14
CDR3nt: TGCAGCGTTGTCGGCCAGAGCTCCTACAATGAGCAGTTCTTC
CDR3aa: CSVVGQSSYNEQFF

d_gene: NA
abundance: NA
v_gene: TRBV9
j_gene: TRBJ2-7
len: 14
CDR3nt: TGTGCCAGCAGCGCCCCTCGACCACCTTACGAGCAGTACTTC
CDR3aa: CASSAPRPPYEQYF